Listed below are T cell receptor beta chains from one sample, sequenced in a study of T cell repertoires in cytomegalovirus infection. The antigens these receptors bind are not known. TCRdb redid the calling of the reads with MiXCR, one entry per CDR3 protein. The table lists a few hundred thousand distinct CDR3 sequences, almost 40% of them singletons, with 48% in the top ten. The sample was cultured PBMCs, taken from culture after CMV antigen stimulation. These TCRs come from a human donor in good health (CMV status not recorded). Some clones in this sample may be carry-over from other donors' samples. CDR3s include the opening cysteine and the closing phenylalanine or tryptophan. Each record gives: D gene, V gene, J gene, clone size, CDR3 DNA, CDR3 protein. A D gene is named only where the DNA matches it firmly. Not all rows give a size; the values are once, few, many and, for expanded clones, a class.

d_call: TRBD2
v_call: TRBV11-2
j_call: TRBJ2-3
clone_size: -
cdr3_nt: TGTGCCAGCAGCTTAGGCGGACTAGCGTCTTCAGATACGCAGTATTTT
cdr3_aa: CASSLGGLASSDTQYF

d_call: -
v_call: TRBV7-6
j_call: TRBJ2-6
clone_size: -
cdr3_nt: TGTGCCACCTCCGGTTGGTCTGGGGCCAACGTCCTGACTTTC
cdr3_aa: CATSGWSGANVLTF

d_call: TRBD1
v_call: TRBV20-1
j_call: TRBJ1-1
clone_size: -
cdr3_nt: TGCAGTGCGGGGGGACAGTCGAACACTGAAGCTTTCTTT
cdr3_aa: CSAGGQSNTEAFF

d_call: -
v_call: TRBV7-2
j_call: TRBJ2-3
clone_size: many
cdr3_nt: TGTGCCAGCAGCTTAGATAGTCGCACAGATACGCAGTATTTT
cdr3_aa: CASSLDSRTDTQYF

d_call: -
v_call: TRBV20-1
j_call: TRBJ2-7
clone_size: -
cdr3_nt: TGCAGTGCTAGAGATCAAGGGGTATACGAGCAGTACTTC
cdr3_aa: CSARDQGVYEQYF

d_call: TRBD2
v_call: TRBV6-2/TRBV6-3
j_call: TRBJ2-1
clone_size: few
cdr3_nt: TGTGCCAGCAGTTATTTGGCGGGAGGAGATGAGCAGTTCTTC
cdr3_aa: CASSYLAGGDEQFF

d_call: -
v_call: TRBV6-2/TRBV6-3
j_call: TRBJ1-1
clone_size: -
cdr3_nt: TGTGCCAGCAGTTACCTTGACTTGGGGTCGAACACTGAAGCTTTCTTT
cdr3_aa: CASSYLDLGSNTEAFF

d_call: -
v_call: TRBV7-6
j_call: TRBJ2-5
clone_size: -
cdr3_nt: TGTGCCAGCAGTCCCCGAGGGGGGGTCGGAGGGTACCAAGAGACCCAGTACTTC
cdr3_aa: CASSPRGGVGGYQETQYF

d_call: TRBD2
v_call: TRBV7-6
j_call: TRBJ2-1
clone_size: few
cdr3_nt: TGTGCCAGCAGCCATCTACTAGCGGGGCCCGGTGAGCAGTTCTTC
cdr3_aa: CASSHLLAGPGEQFF

d_call: -
v_call: TRBV19
j_call: TRBJ2-5
clone_size: -
cdr3_nt: TGTGCCAGTAGTAGATCCAAGCAAGAGACCCAGTACTTC
cdr3_aa: CASSRSKQETQYF

d_call: TRBD1
v_call: TRBV7-2
j_call: TRBJ1-1
clone_size: many
cdr3_nt: TGTGCCAGCAGCCGGGACAGCATGAACACTGAAGCTTTCTTT
cdr3_aa: CASSRDSMNTEAFF

d_call: TRBD2
v_call: TRBV7-8
j_call: TRBJ2-1
clone_size: -
cdr3_nt: TGTGCCAGCAGCTTATTCGTCGGGACTAATAACAATGAGCAGTTCTTC
cdr3_aa: CASSLFVGTNNNEQFF

d_call: -
v_call: TRBV7-9
j_call: TRBJ1-1
clone_size: -
cdr3_nt: TGTGCCAGCAGCCCCGACAGGAGGACTGAAGCTTTCTTT
cdr3_aa: CASSPDRRTEAFF

d_call: -
v_call: TRBV12-3/TRBV12-4
j_call: TRBJ1-3
clone_size: -
cdr3_nt: TGTGCCAGCGGCCGCTCTGGAAACACCATATATTTT
cdr3_aa: CASGRSGNTIYF

d_call: -
v_call: TRBV6-1
j_call: TRBJ2-3
clone_size: -
cdr3_nt: TGTGCCAGCAGTGAATGGAAGGGAGATACGCAGTATTTT
cdr3_aa: CASSEWKGDTQYF

d_call: -
v_call: TRBV6-2/TRBV6-3
j_call: TRBJ2-6
clone_size: -
cdr3_nt: TGTGCCAGCAGTGTTTGGAGATCTGGGGCCAACGTCCTGACTTTC
cdr3_aa: CASSVWRSGANVLTF

d_call: -
v_call: TRBV7-6
j_call: TRBJ2-3
clone_size: -
cdr3_nt: TGTGCCAGCAGCCCTGGTAGGGGACGCCGAGATACGCAGTATTTT
cdr3_aa: CASSPGRGRRDTQYF

d_call: -
v_call: TRBV7-2
j_call: TRBJ2-7
clone_size: many
cdr3_nt: TGTGCCAGCAGTAGGGGGGGGAACGCTCTCGAGCAGTACTTC
cdr3_aa: CASSRGGNALEQYF

d_call: -
v_call: TRBV24-1
j_call: TRBJ2-4
clone_size: -
cdr3_nt: TGTGCCACCAGTGATCCCAGAGGGGCCAAAAACATTCAGTACTTC
cdr3_aa: CATSDPRGAKNIQYF

d_call: -
v_call: TRBV7-6
j_call: TRBJ2-3
clone_size: -
cdr3_nt: TGTGCCAGCAGCTTAACCGGCGGGATGGGGGCAGATACGCAGTATTTT
cdr3_aa: CASSLTGGMGADTQYF

d_call: -
v_call: TRBV19
j_call: TRBJ2-3
clone_size: -
cdr3_nt: TGTGCCAGTAGTCAAACCTCTTCAGATACGCAGTATTTT
cdr3_aa: CASSQTSSDTQYF

d_call: -
v_call: TRBV6-5
j_call: TRBJ2-7
clone_size: -
cdr3_nt: TGTGCCAGCTGGGGACTGAGCTCCTACGAGCAGTACTTC
cdr3_aa: CASWGLSSYEQYF

d_call: -
v_call: TRBV29-1
j_call: TRBJ2-7
clone_size: once
cdr3_nt: TGCAGCGCAGTGAAAGGGGTAGCCTCCTACGAGCAGTACTTC
cdr3_aa: CSAVKGVASYEQYF

d_call: -
v_call: TRBV7-2
j_call: TRBJ2-5
clone_size: many
cdr3_nt: TGTGCCAGCAGCTTAGACAGCTGGGAGACCCAGTACTTC
cdr3_aa: CASSLDSWETQYF

d_call: -
v_call: TRBV29-1
j_call: TRBJ2-6
clone_size: -
cdr3_nt: TGCAGCGTTGTTAACCCCGACAGGACTGGGGCCAACGTCCTGACTTTC
cdr3_aa: CSVVNPDRTGANVLTF

d_call: TRBD2
v_call: TRBV7-2
j_call: TRBJ2-5
clone_size: many
cdr3_nt: TGTGCCAGCAGCTCCCAGGCCGGGACTAACCAAGAGACCCAGTACTTC
cdr3_aa: CASSSQAGTNQETQYF

d_call: -
v_call: TRBV12-3/TRBV12-4
j_call: TRBJ2-6
clone_size: many
cdr3_nt: TGTGCCAGCAGCCTGACTAGTGCTGGGGCCAACGTCCTGACTTTC
cdr3_aa: CASSLTSAGANVLTF

d_call: TRBD2
v_call: TRBV7-2
j_call: TRBJ2-3
clone_size: few
cdr3_nt: TGTGCCAGCAGCTTATATACGACTAGCGGTACAGATACGCAGTATTTT
cdr3_aa: CASSLYTTSGTDTQYF

d_call: TRBD2
v_call: TRBV20-1
j_call: TRBJ2-7
clone_size: -
cdr3_nt: TGCAGTCCCTACAGCGGGAGGGACTACGAGCAGTACTTC
cdr3_aa: CSPYSGRDYEQYF

d_call: TRBD1
v_call: TRBV5-1
j_call: TRBJ1-1
clone_size: -
cdr3_nt: TGCGCCAGCAGCTTCGACAGGGTTGGCACTGAAGCTTTCTTT
cdr3_aa: CASSFDRVGTEAFF

d_call: -
v_call: TRBV5-6
j_call: TRBJ2-1
clone_size: few
cdr3_nt: TGTGCCAGCAGCCCGGCGCTAGCTGTGGGTGAGCAGTTCTTC
cdr3_aa: CASSPALAVGEQFF

d_call: TRBD2
v_call: TRBV15
j_call: TRBJ2-3
clone_size: once
cdr3_nt: TGTGCCACCAGCTCCCGACTAGCGGGGAACACAGATACGCAGTATTTT
cdr3_aa: CATSSRLAGNTDTQYF

d_call: -
v_call: TRBV7-2
j_call: TRBJ2-5
clone_size: few
cdr3_nt: TGTGCCAGCAGCTACCAGACAGGCCAAGAGACCCAGTACTTC
cdr3_aa: CASSYQTGQETQYF

d_call: TRBD2
v_call: TRBV5-1
j_call: TRBJ2-5
clone_size: once
cdr3_nt: TGCGCCAGCACGTCGGGGACTATGGAAGAGACCCAGTACTTC
cdr3_aa: CASTSGTMEETQYF

d_call: -
v_call: TRBV5-4
j_call: TRBJ1-6
clone_size: once
cdr3_nt: TGTGCCAGCAGCCCGGCGGGAGGGGTCCCAGAGAATTCACCCCTCCACTTT
cdr3_aa: CASSPAGGVPENSPLHF

d_call: -
v_call: TRBV12-3/TRBV12-4
j_call: TRBJ1-1
clone_size: many
cdr3_nt: TGTGCCAGCAGCTTATGGGCGAACACTGAAGCTTTCTTT
cdr3_aa: CASSLWANTEAFF

d_call: -
v_call: TRBV7-6
j_call: TRBJ2-2
clone_size: many
cdr3_nt: TGTGCCAGCAGCTTAGTCGGCTCCGGGGAGCTGTTTTTT
cdr3_aa: CASSLVGSGELFF

d_call: TRBD1
v_call: TRBV29-1
j_call: TRBJ1-6
clone_size: few
cdr3_nt: TGCAGCGTTGACCTTATCTGGGACAGGGATAAGAATTCACCCCTCCACTTT
cdr3_aa: CSVDLIWDRDKNSPLHF

d_call: -
v_call: TRBV10-3
j_call: TRBJ1-5
clone_size: -
cdr3_nt: TGTGCCATCAGTGAGTCCCGGGATGAGCCCCAGCATTTT
cdr3_aa: CAISESRDEPQHF

d_call: -
v_call: TRBV11-2
j_call: TRBJ1-1
clone_size: -
cdr3_nt: TGTGCCAGCAGAGAGTGGGGTTCACTTGGGAACACTGAAGCTTTCTTT
cdr3_aa: CASREWGSLGNTEAFF

d_call: TRBD1
v_call: TRBV19
j_call: TRBJ2-3
clone_size: -
cdr3_nt: TGTGCCAGTACGGGACAGGGGAGAACAGATACGCAGTATTTT
cdr3_aa: CASTGQGRTDTQYF

d_call: -
v_call: TRBV7-2
j_call: TRBJ2-2
clone_size: -
cdr3_nt: TGTGCCAGCAGCTTTCTTCTCAACGGGGAGCTGTTTTTT
cdr3_aa: CASSFLLNGELFF